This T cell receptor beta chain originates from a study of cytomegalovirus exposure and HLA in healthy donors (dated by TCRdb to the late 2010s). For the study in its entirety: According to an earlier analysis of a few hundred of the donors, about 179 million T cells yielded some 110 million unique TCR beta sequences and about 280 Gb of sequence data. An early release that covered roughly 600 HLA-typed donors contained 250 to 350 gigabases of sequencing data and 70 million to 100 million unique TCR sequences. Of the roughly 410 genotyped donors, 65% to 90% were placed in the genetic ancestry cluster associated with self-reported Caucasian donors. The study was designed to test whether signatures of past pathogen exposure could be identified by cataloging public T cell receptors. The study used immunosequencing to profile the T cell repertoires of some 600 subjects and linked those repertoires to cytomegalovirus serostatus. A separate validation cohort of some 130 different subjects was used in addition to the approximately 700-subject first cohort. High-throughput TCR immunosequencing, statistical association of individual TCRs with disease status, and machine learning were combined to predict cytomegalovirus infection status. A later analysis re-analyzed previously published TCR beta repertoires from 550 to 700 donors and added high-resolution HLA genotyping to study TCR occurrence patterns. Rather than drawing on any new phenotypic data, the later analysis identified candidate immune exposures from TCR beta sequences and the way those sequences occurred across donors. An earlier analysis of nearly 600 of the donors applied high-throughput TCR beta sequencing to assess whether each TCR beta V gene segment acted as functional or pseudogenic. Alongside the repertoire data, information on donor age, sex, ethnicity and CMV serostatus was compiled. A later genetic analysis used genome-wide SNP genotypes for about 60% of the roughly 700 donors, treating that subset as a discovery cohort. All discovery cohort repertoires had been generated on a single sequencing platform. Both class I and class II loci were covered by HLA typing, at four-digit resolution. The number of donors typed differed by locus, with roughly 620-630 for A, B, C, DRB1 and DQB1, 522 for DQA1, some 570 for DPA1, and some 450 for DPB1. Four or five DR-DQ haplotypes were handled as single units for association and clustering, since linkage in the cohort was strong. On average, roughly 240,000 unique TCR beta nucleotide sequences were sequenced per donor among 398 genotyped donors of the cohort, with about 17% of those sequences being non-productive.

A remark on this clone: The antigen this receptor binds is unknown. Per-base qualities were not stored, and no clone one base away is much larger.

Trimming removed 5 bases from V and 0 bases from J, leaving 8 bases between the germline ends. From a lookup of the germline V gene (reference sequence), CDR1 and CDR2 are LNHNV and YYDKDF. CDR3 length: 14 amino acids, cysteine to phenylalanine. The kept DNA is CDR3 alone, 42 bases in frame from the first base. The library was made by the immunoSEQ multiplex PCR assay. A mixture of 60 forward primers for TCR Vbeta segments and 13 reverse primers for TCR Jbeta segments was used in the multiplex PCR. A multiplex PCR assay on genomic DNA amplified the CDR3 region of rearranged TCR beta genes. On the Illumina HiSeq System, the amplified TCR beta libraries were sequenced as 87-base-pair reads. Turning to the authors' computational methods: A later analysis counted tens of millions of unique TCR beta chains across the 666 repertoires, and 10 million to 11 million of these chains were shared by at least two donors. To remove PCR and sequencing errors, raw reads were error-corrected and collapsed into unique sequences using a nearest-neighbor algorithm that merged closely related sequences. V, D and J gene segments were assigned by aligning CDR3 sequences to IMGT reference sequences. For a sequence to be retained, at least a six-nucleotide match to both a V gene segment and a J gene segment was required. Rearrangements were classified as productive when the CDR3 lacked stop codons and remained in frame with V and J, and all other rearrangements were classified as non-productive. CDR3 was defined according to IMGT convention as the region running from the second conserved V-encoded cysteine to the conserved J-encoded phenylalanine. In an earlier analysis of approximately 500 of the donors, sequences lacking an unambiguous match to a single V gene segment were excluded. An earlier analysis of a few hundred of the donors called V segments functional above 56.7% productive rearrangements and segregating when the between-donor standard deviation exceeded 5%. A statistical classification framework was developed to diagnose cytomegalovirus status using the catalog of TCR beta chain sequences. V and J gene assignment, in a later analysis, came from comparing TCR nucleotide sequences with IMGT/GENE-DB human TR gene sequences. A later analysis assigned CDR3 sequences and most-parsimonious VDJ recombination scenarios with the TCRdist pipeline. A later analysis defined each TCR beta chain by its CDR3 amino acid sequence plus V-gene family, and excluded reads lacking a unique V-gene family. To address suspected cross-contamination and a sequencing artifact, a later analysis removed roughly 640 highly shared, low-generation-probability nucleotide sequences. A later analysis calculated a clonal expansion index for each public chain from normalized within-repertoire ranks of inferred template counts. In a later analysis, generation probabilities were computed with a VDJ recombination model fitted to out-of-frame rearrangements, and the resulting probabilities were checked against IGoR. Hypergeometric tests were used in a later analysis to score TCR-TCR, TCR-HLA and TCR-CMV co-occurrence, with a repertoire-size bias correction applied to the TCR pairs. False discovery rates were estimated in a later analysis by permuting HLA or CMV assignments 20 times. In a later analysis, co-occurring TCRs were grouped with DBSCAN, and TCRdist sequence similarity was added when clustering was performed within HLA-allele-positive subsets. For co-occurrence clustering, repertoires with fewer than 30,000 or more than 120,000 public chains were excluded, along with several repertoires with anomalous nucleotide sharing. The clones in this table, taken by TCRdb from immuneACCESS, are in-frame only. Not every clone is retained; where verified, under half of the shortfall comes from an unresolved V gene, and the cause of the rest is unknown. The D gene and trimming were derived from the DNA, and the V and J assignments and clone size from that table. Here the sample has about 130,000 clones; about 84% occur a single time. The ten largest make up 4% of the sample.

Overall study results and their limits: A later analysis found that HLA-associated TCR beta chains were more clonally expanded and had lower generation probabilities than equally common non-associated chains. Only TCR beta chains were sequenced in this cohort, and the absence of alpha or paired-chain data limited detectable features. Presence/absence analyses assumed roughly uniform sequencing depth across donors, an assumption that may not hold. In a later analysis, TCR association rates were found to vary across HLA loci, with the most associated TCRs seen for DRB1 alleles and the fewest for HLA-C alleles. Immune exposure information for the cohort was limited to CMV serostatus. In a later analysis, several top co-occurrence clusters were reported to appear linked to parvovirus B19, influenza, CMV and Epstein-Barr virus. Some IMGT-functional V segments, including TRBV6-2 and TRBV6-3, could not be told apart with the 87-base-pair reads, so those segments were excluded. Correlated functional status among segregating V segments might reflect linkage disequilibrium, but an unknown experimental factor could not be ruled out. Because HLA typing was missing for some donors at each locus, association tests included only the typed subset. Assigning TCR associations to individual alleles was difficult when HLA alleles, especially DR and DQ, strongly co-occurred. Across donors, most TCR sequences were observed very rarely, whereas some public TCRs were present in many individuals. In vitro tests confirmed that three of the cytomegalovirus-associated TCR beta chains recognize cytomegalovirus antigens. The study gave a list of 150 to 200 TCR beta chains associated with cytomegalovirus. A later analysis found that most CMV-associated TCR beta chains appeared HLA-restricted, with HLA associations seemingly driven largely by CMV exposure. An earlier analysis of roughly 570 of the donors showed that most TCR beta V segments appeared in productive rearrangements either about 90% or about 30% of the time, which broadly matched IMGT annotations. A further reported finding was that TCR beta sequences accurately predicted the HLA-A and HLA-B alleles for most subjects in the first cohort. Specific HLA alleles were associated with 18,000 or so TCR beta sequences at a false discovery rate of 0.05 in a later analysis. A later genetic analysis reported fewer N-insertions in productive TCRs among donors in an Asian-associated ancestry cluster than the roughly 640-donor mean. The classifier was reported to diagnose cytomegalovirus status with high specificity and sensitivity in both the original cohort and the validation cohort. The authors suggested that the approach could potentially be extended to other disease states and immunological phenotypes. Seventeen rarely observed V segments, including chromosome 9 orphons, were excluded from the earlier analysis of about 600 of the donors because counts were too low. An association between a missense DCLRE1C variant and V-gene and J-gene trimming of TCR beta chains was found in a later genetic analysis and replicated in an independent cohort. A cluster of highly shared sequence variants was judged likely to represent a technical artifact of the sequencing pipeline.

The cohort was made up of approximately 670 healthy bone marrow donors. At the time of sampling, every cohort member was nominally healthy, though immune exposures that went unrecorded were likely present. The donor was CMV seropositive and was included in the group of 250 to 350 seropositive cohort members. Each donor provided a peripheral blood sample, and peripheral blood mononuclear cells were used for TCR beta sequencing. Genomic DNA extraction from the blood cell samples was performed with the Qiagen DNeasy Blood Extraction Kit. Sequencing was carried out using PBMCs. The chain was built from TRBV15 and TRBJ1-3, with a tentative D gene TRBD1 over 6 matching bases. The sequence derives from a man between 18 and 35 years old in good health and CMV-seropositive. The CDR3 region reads CATSPGASGNTIYF. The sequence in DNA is TGTGCCACCAGCCCAGGGGCCTCTGGAAACACCATATATTTT.